This is a list of T cell receptor beta chains from one sample in a study of beta chain features in type 1 diabetes. Profiled with immunoSEQ multiplex PCR; TCRdb holds only in-frame clones, not every one. The table lists roughly 160,000 clones, 8% to 8.5% of them singletons, with more than 0.45% in the top ten. The sample taken for sequencing was central memory CD4+ T cells from blood. These receptors all stem from a woman under 30 with type 1 diabetes. CDR3s include the opening cysteine and the closing phenylalanine or tryptophan. Each record gives: V gene, J gene, D gene, clone size, CDR3 DNA, CDR3 protein. D genes are given only for firm matches. Expanded clones get a size class; other rows say once, few or many, or leave the size out.

V gene: TRBV29-1; J gene: TRBJ1-1; D gene: .; clone size: few; CDR3 DNA: TGCAGCGTACCCACAGGGAACATGGACACTGAAGCTTTCTTT; CDR3 protein: CSVPTGNMDTEAFF
V gene: TRBV20-1; J gene: TRBJ2-1; D gene: .; clone size: .; CDR3 DNA: TGCAGTGCTAAGCCGTGGTACTTCTTC; CDR3 protein: CSAKPWYFF
V gene: TRBV11-3; J gene: TRBJ2-1; D gene: TRBD2; clone size: .; CDR3 DNA: TGTGCCAGCAGCTTAGCCGCGGGGGGGTACAATGAGCAGTTCTTC; CDR3 protein: CASSLAAGGYNEQFF
V gene: TRBV5-1; J gene: TRBJ2-5; D gene: .; clone size: few; CDR3 DNA: TGCGCCAGCAGCCCACAGACCCAAGAGACCCAGTACTTC; CDR3 protein: CASSPQTQETQYF
V gene: TRBV7-3; J gene: TRBJ2-3; D gene: .; clone size: few; CDR3 DNA: TGTGCCAGCAGCACAGGGTTTTCAGATACGCAGTATTTT; CDR3 protein: CASSTGFSDTQYF
V gene: TRBV2; J gene: TRBJ2-3; D gene: .; clone size: few; CDR3 DNA: TGTGCCAGCAGTTCAGGGGATTACGCTAGCACAGATACGCAGTATTTT; CDR3 protein: CASSSGDYASTDTQYF
V gene: TRBV4-3; J gene: TRBJ1-4; D gene: .; clone size: .; CDR3 DNA: TGCGCCAGCAGCCAAGACCTGACTCTGGGAAAACTGTTTTTT; CDR3 protein: CASSQDLTLGKLFF
V gene: TRBV5-4; J gene: TRBJ2-1; D gene: TRBD1; clone size: .; CDR3 DNA: TGTGCCAGCAGCTTGGCCGGACAGGGGGGATACGAGCAGTTCTTC; CDR3 protein: CASSLAGQGGYEQFF
V gene: TRBV6-5; J gene: TRBJ2-5; D gene: TRBD2; clone size: many; CDR3 DNA: TGTGCCAGCAGTTTCGCGGGGGGGCAAGAGACCCAGTACTTC; CDR3 protein: CASSFAGGQETQYF
V gene: TRBV6-6; J gene: TRBJ2-2; D gene: TRBD1; clone size: few; CDR3 DNA: TGTGCCAGCAGTCGGGGACAGCCGAACACCGGGGAGCTGTTTTTT; CDR3 protein: CASSRGQPNTGELFF
V gene: TRBV11-2; J gene: TRBJ2-3; D gene: .; clone size: .; CDR3 DNA: TGTGCCAGCAGTGGTCTCGTGGGAGTAGGCACAGATACGCAGTATTTT; CDR3 protein: CASSGLVGVGTDTQYF
V gene: TRBV5-6; J gene: TRBJ1-1; D gene: TRBD1; clone size: once; CDR3 DNA: TGTGCCAGCAGCTTGAAGGGTACCCAGGGGGCTACTGAAGCTTTCTTT; CDR3 protein: CASSLKGTQGATEAFF
V gene: TRBV7-2; J gene: TRBJ1-1; D gene: .; clone size: .; CDR3 DNA: TGTGCCAGCAGCCCGCAGTTGTACAGGAACACTGAAGCTTTCTTT; CDR3 protein: CASSPQLYRNTEAFF
V gene: TRBV4-3; J gene: TRBJ2-7; D gene: TRBD1; clone size: .; CDR3 DNA: TGCGCCAGCAGCCCTACGGACAGGGAACGCTACGAGCAGTACTTC; CDR3 protein: CASSPTDRERYEQYF
V gene: TRBV18; J gene: TRBJ1-2; D gene: TRBD1; clone size: .; CDR3 DNA: TGTGCCAGCTCACCTGGGACAGGGGGATACTATGGCTACACCTTC; CDR3 protein: CASSPGTGGYYGYTF
V gene: TRBV15; J gene: TRBJ2-4; D gene: .; clone size: .; CDR3 DNA: TGTGCCACCAGCAGAGATGGGGGGGCAGCCAAAAACATTCAGTACTTC; CDR3 protein: CATSRDGGAAKNIQYF
V gene: TRBV2; J gene: TRBJ2-3; D gene: .; clone size: .; CDR3 DNA: TGTGCCAGCAGTCCTACGACAGATACGCAGTATTTT; CDR3 protein: CASSPTTDTQYF
V gene: TRBV5-5; J gene: TRBJ2-5; D gene: TRBD1; clone size: .; CDR3 DNA: TGTGCCAGCACCCTAGGACAGGCCCAAGAGACCCAGTACTTC; CDR3 protein: CASTLGQAQETQYF
V gene: TRBV7-9; J gene: TRBJ2-3; D gene: TRBD1; clone size: few; CDR3 DNA: TGTGCCAGCAGCCCCTGGACAGGGGGCAGCACAGATACGCAGTATTTT; CDR3 protein: CASSPWTGGSTDTQYF
V gene: TRBV7-9; J gene: TRBJ2-7; D gene: .; clone size: few; CDR3 DNA: TGTGCCAGCAGCCACACACAGGGAGCCTACGAGCAGTACTTC; CDR3 protein: CASSHTQGAYEQYF
V gene: TRBV11-2; J gene: TRBJ1-6; D gene: .; clone size: .; CDR3 DNA: TGTGCCAGCAGCCCCGGCGGGGGGCGCCGGGATTCACCCCTCCACTTT; CDR3 protein: CASSPGGGRRDSPLHF
V gene: TRBV29-1; J gene: TRBJ2-3; D gene: .; clone size: few; CDR3 DNA: TGCAGCGGTGCCCATCCGGGACTTACGCAGTATTTT; CDR3 protein: CSGAHPGLTQYF
V gene: TRBV29-1; J gene: TRBJ2-6; D gene: TRBD1; clone size: few; CDR3 DNA: TGCAGCGTCGGGGACAGGTCCGGGGCCAACGTCCTGACTTTC; CDR3 protein: CSVGDRSGANVLTF
V gene: TRBV7-2; J gene: TRBJ1-2; D gene: TRBD1; clone size: .; CDR3 DNA: TGTGCCAGCAGCCAAAGACAGGGCGCTCGGGAGGGCTACACCTTC; CDR3 protein: CASSQRQGAREGYTF
V gene: TRBV11-3; J gene: TRBJ2-3; D gene: TRBD2; clone size: .; CDR3 DNA: TGTGCCAGCAGCTTAGACCGTCGACTAGCTTTCACAGATACGCAGTATTTT; CDR3 protein: CASSLDRRLAFTDTQYF
V gene: TRBV10-1; J gene: TRBJ2-7; D gene: .; clone size: few; CDR3 DNA: TGCGCCAGCAGGGCCAACTCCTACGAGCAGTACTTC; CDR3 protein: CASRANSYEQYF
V gene: TRBV15; J gene: TRBJ2-5; D gene: .; clone size: few; CDR3 DNA: TGTGCCACCAGCAGAGGTAGCGGAGGGCAAGAGACCCAGTACTTC; CDR3 protein: CATSRGSGGQETQYF
V gene: TRBV20-1; J gene: TRBJ1-2; D gene: .; clone size: .; CDR3 DNA: TGCAGTGCTATACAGGATGTCGGCTACACCTTC; CDR3 protein: CSAIQDVGYTF
V gene: TRBV18; J gene: TRBJ1-1; D gene: TRBD1; clone size: few; CDR3 DNA: TGTGCCAGCTCACCGGGCCAGGGGGGCGAAGCTTTCTTT; CDR3 protein: CASSPGQGGEAFF
V gene: TRBV5-1; J gene: TRBJ2-3; D gene: .; clone size: .; CDR3 DNA: TGCGCCAGCAGCCCGGAGGGAGATACGCAGTATTTT; CDR3 protein: CASSPEGDTQYF
V gene: TRBV11-2; J gene: TRBJ1-3; D gene: .; clone size: .; CDR3 DNA: TGTGCCAGCAGCTACAGCTCTGGAAACACCATATATTTT; CDR3 protein: CASSYSSGNTIYF
V gene: TRBV7-3; J gene: TRBJ2-4; D gene: TRBD2; clone size: many; CDR3 DNA: TGTGCCTTAAGCCCCCTCTCCGGGAGGGACATTCAGTACTTC; CDR3 protein: CALSPLSGRDIQYF
V gene: TRBV7-2; J gene: TRBJ2-5; D gene: TRBD2; clone size: few; CDR3 DNA: TGTGCCAGCAGCCGCAGACTAGCAGGTGTGGAGACCCAGTACTTC; CDR3 protein: CASSRRLAGVETQYF
V gene: TRBV6-5; J gene: TRBJ2-1; D gene: TRBD2; clone size: few; CDR3 DNA: TGTGCCAGCAGTTACTCGCCCAGCGGGAGATCATCTGAGCAGTTCTTC; CDR3 protein: CASSYSPSGRSSEQFF
V gene: TRBV25-1; J gene: TRBJ1-2; D gene: .; clone size: few; CDR3 DNA: TGTGCCAGCAGCACCGCCGGGGGGGATGGCTACACCTTC; CDR3 protein: CASSTAGGDGYTF
V gene: TRBV6-6; J gene: TRBJ1-4; D gene: .; clone size: .; CDR3 DNA: TGTGCCAGCAGTTACTCGGGGAGTAGTAATGAAAAACTGTTTTTT; CDR3 protein: CASSYSGSSNEKLFF
V gene: TRBV7-8; J gene: TRBJ2-3; D gene: .; clone size: few; CDR3 DNA: TGTGCCAGCAGCCCCCAAGGATACAGGGCGACGTATTTT; CDR3 protein: CASSPQGYRATYF
V gene: TRBV4-2; J gene: TRBJ2-5; D gene: .; clone size: .; CDR3 DNA: TGTGCCAGCAGCTTGGCAGGAAACCAAGAGACCCAGTACTTC; CDR3 protein: CASSLAGNQETQYF
V gene: TRBV2; J gene: TRBJ2-3; D gene: TRBD2; clone size: few; CDR3 DNA: TGTGCCAGCAGCGAAGGGACTAGCGCAGATACGCAGTATTTT; CDR3 protein: CASSEGTSADTQYF
V gene: TRBV5-1; J gene: TRBJ2-1; D gene: .; clone size: few; CDR3 DNA: TGCGCCAGCAGCCACGGGACCTACAATGAGCAGTTCTTC; CDR3 protein: CASSHGTYNEQFF
V gene: TRBV9; J gene: TRBJ2-7; D gene: .; clone size: .; CDR3 DNA: TGTGCCAGCAGCGTAGGTAGCGTTAGCTCCTACGAGCAGTACTTC; CDR3 protein: CASSVGSVSSYEQYF
V gene: TRBV7-2; J gene: TRBJ1-5; D gene: .; clone size: few; CDR3 DNA: TGTGCCAGCACAGATCTCAATCAGCCCCAGCATTTT; CDR3 protein: CASTDLNQPQHF
V gene: TRBV29-1; J gene: TRBJ2-3; D gene: .; clone size: .; CDR3 DNA: TGCAGCGTTGATGCCACTAGGGATACGCAGTATTTT; CDR3 protein: CSVDATRDTQYF
V gene: TRBV28; J gene: TRBJ1-2; D gene: .; clone size: few; CDR3 DNA: TGTGCCAGCAGTTTGGCGGGGGGGTTCTATGGCTACACCTTC; CDR3 protein: CASSLAGGFYGYTF
V gene: TRBV30; J gene: TRBJ2-7; D gene: .; clone size: .; CDR3 DNA: TGTGCCTGGAGCGTATCCGGGACTCAGTCCTACGAGCAGTACTTC; CDR3 protein: CAWSVSGTQSYEQYF
V gene: TRBV19; J gene: TRBJ2-2; D gene: .; clone size: .; CDR3 DNA: TGTGCCAGCTTAAGTGGGGTTGTCAGGGGCACCGGGGAGCTGTTTTTT; CDR3 protein: CASLSGVVRGTGELFF
V gene: TRBV4-1; J gene: TRBJ2-2; D gene: .; clone size: .; CDR3 DNA: TGCGCCAGCAGCCAAGATGCGGCAGGGGCCGGGGAGCTGTTTTTT; CDR3 protein: CASSQDAAGAGELFF
V gene: TRBV19; J gene: TRBJ1-5; D gene: .; clone size: .; CDR3 DNA: TGTGCCAGTAGTCGTGTTGGCAGGGGTCTTAGCAGCAATCAGCCCCAGCATTTT; CDR3 protein: CASSRVGRGLSSNQPQHF
V gene: TRBV5-6; J gene: TRBJ2-3; D gene: .; clone size: .; CDR3 DNA: TGTGCCAGCAGCTTGGTTGCGGGGGCTACAGATACGCAGTATTTT; CDR3 protein: CASSLVAGATDTQYF
V gene: TRBV18; J gene: TRBJ1-4; D gene: .; clone size: .; CDR3 DNA: TGTGCCAGCTCACCGGGACAAACTAATGAAAAACTGTTTTTT; CDR3 protein: CASSPGQTNEKLFF
V gene: TRBV7-2; J gene: TRBJ2-3; D gene: TRBD1; clone size: .; CDR3 DNA: TGTGCCAGCAGCCCGGGACAGGGCACAGATACGCAGTATTTT; CDR3 protein: CASSPGQGTDTQYF
V gene: TRBV28; J gene: TRBJ1-3; D gene: TRBD1; clone size: .; CDR3 DNA: TGTGCCAGCAGTTTCCCCCTTTGGACAGGGAAAAACACCATATATTTT; CDR3 protein: CASSFPLWTGKNTIYF
V gene: TRBV7-9; J gene: TRBJ1-5; D gene: TRBD1; clone size: few; CDR3 DNA: TGTGCCAGCAGCTTCGGGACAGGTAATCAGCCCCAGCATTTT; CDR3 protein: CASSFGTGNQPQHF
V gene: TRBV18; J gene: TRBJ1-1; D gene: TRBD1; clone size: .; CDR3 DNA: TGTGCCAGCTCGCCTGGGACAGCTGAAGCTTTCTTT; CDR3 protein: CASSPGTAEAFF